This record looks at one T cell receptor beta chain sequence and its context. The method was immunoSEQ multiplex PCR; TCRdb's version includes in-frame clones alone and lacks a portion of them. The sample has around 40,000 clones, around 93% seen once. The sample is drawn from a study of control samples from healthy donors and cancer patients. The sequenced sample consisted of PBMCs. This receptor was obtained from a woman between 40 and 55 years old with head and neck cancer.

The CDR3 protein is CASSYSTEASYEQYF. The CDR3 DNA sequence: TGTGCCAGCAGTTACTCGACCGAGGCCTCCTACGAGCAGTACTTC. The V and J genes are TRBV6-6 and TRBJ2-7; D remains ambiguous. The CDR3 extends over 15 amino acids. V lost 0 bases to trimming and J lost 0 bases, with 9 bases between them. Germline V gene lookup returns CDR1 MNHNY and CDR2 SVGAGI (reference sequence).